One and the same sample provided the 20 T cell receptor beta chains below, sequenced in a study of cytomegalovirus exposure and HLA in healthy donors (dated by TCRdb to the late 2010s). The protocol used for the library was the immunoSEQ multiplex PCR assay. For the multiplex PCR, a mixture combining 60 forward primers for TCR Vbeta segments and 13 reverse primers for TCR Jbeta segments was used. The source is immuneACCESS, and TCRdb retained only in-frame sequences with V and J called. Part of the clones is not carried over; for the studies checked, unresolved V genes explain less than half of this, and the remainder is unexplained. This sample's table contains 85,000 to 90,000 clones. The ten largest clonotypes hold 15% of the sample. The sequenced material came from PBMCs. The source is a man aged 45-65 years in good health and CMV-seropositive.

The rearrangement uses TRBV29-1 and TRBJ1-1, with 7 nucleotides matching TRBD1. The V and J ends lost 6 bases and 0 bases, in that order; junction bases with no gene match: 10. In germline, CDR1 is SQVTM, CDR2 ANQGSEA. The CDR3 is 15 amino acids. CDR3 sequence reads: CSVLGQKVMNTEAFF. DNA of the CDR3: TGCAGCGTCCTGGGACAGAAGGTGATGAACACTGAAGCTTTCTTT.

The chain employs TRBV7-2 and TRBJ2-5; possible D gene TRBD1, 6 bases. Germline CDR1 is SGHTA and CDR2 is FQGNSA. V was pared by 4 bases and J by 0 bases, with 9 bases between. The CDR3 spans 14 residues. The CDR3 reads CASSSRGNQETQYF. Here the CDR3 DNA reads TGTGCCAGCAGCTCCAGGGGCAACCAAGAGACCCAGTACTTC.

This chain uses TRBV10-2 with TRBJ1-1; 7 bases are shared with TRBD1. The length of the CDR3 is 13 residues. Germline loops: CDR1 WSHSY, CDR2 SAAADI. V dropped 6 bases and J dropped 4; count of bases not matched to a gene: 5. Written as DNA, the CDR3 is TGCGCCAGCAGCCCGGACAGGTTCACTGAAGCTTTCTTT. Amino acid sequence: CASSPDRFTEAFF.

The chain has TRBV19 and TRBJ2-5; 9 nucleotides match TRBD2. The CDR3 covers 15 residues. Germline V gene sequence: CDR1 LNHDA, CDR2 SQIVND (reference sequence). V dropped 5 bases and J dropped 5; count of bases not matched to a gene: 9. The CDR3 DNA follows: TGTGCCAGTAGTCCAACAGCGGGAGGCTTGGAGACCCAGTACTTC. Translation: CASSPTAGGLETQYF.

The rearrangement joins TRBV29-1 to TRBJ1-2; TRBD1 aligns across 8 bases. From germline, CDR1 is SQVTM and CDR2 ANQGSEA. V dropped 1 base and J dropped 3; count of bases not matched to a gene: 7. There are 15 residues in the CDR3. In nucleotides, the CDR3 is TGCAGCGTTGAAGCCGCAGGGGGCTTCGACTATGGCTACACCTTC. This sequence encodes CSVEAAGGFDYGYTF.

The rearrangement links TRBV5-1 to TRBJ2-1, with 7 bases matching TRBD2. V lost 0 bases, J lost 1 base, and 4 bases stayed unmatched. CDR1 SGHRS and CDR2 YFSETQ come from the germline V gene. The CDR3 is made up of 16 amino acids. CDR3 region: CASSLVGGRSYNEQFF. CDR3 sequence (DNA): TGCGCCAGCAGCTTGGTGGGCGGGAGATCCTACAATGAGCAGTTCTTC.

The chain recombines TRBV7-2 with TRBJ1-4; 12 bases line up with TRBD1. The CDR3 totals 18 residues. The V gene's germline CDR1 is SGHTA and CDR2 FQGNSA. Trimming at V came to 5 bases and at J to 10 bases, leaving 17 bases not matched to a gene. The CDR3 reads CASSPLEGQGAETGKLFF. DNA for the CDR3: TGTGCCAGCAGCCCCTTAGAGGGACAGGGGGCGGAAACAGGAAAACTGTTTTTT.

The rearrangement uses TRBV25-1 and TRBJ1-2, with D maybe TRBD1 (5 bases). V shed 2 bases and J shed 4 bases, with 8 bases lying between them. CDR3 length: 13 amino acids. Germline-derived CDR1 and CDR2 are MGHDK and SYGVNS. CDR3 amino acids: CASSEGAAYGYTF. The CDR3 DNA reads TGTGCCAGCAGTGAAGGGGCAGCCTATGGCTACACCTTC.

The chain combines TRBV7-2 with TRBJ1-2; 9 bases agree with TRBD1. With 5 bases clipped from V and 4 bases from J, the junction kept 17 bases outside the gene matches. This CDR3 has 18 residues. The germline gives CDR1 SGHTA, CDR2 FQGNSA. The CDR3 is CASSPSYRGPLGAYGYTF. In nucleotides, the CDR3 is TGTGCCAGCAGCCCATCCTACAGGGGGCCCCTGGGAGCCTATGGCTACACCTTC.

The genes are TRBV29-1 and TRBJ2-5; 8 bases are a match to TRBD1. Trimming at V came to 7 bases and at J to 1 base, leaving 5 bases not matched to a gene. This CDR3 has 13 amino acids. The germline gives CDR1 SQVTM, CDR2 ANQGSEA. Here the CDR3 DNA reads TGCAGCGCAGGGGGCCGGTCCCAAGAGACCCAGTACTTC. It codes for CSAGGRSQETQYF.

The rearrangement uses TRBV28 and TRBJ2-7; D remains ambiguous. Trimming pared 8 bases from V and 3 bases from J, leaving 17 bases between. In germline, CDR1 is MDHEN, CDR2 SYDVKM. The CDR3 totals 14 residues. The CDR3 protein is CASGIESYYYEQYF. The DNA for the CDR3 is TGTGCCAGCGGTATAGAGAGTTATTACTACGAGCAGTACTTC.

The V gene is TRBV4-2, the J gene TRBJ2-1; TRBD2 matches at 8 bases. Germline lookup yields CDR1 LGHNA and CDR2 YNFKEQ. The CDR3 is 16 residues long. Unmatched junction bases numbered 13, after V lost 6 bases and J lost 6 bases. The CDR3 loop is CASRLLGGLVSNEQFF. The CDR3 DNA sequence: TGTGCCAGCAGACTTCTTGGGGGACTAGTTTCCAATGAGCAGTTCTTC.

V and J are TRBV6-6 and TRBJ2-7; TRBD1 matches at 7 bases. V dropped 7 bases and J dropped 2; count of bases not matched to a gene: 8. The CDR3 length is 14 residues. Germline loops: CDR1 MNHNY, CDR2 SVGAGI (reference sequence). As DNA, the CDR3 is TGTGCCAGCACACCGACAGGGTATACCTACGAGCAGTACGTC. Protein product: CASTPTGYTYEQYV.

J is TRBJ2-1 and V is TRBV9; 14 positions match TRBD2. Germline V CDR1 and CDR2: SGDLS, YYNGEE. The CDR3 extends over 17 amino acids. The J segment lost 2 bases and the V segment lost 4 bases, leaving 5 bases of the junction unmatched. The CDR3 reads CASSSGTSGSPYNEQFF. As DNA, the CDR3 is TGTGCCAGCAGCTCTGGGACTAGCGGGAGTCCCTACAATGAGCAGTTCTTC.

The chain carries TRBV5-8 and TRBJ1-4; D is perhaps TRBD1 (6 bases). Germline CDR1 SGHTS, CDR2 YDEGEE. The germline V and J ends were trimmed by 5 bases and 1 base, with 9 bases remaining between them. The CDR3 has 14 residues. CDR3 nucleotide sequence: TGTGCCAGCAGTCAAGGGGGAACTAATGAAAAACTGTTTTTT. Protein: CASSQGGTNEKLFF.

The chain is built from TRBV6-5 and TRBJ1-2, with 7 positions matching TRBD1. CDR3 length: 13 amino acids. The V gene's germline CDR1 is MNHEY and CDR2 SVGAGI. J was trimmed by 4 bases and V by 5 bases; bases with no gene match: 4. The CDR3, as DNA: TGTGCCAGCAGTCTGACAGGGCTCTATGGCTACACCTTC. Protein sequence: CASSLTGLYGYTF.

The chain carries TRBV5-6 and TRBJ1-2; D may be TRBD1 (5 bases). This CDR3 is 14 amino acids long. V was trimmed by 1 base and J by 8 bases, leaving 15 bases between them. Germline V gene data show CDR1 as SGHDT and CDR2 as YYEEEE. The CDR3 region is CASSLWLTGQGYTF. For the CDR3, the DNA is TGTGCCAGCAGCTTGTGGTTAACAGGTCAAGGCTACACCTTC.

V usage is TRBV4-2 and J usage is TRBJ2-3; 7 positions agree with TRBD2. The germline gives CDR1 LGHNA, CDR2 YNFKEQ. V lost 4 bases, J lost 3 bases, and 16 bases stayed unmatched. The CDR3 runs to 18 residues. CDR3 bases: TGTGCCAGCAGCCGCCAGCCCCCGGGGGAGGGTCGAACAGATACGCAGTATTTT. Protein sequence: CASSRQPPGEGRTDTQYF.

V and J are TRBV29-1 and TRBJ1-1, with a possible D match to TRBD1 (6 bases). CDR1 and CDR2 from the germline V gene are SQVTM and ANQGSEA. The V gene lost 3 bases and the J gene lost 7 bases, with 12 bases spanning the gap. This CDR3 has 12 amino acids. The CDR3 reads CSVEGAGIEAFF. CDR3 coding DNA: TGCAGCGTTGAGGGGGCGGGTATTGAAGCTTTCTTT.

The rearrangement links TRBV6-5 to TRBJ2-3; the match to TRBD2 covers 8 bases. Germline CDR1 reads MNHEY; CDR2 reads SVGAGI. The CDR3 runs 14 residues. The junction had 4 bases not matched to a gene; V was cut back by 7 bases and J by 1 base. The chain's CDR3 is CASKSGSGTDTQYF. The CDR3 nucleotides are TGTGCCAGCAAGAGCGGGAGCGGCACAGATACGCAGTATTTT.